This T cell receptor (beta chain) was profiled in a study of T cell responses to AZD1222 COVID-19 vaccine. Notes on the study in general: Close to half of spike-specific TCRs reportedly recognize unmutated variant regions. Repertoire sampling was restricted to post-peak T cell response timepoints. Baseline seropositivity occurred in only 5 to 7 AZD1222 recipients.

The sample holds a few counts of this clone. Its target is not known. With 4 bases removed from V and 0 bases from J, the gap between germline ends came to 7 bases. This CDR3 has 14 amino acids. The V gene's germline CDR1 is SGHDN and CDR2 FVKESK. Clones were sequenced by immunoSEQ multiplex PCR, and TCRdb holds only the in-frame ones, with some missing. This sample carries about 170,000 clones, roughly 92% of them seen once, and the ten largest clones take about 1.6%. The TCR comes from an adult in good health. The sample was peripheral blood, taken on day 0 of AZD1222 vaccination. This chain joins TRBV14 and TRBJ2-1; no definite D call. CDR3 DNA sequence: TGTGCCAGCAGCCCTAGGTTCTCCTACAATGAGCAGTTCTTC. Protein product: CASSPRFSYNEQFF.